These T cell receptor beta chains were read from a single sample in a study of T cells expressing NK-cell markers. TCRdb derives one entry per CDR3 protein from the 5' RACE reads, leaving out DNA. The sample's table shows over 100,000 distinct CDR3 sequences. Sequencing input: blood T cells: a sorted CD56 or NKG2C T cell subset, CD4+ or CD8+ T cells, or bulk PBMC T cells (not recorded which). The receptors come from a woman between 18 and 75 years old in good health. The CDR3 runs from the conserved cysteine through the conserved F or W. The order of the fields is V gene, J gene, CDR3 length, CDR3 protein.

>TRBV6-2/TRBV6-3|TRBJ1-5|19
CASSYATGTGAYSNQPQHF
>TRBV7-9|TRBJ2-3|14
CASSFGTGGDTQYF
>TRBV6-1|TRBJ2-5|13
CAGDRANQETQYF
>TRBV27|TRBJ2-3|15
CASSLAGVRTDTQYF
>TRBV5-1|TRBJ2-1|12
CASPTRSDEQFF
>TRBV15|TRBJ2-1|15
CATSRGGGSYNEQFF
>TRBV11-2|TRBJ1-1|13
CASSSLMNTEAFF
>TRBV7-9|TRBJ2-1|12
CASSLPGNEQFF
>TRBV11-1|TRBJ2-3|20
CASSSGPNWFPREFTDTQYF
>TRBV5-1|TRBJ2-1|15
CASSPDDMTGGEQFF
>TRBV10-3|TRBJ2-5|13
CAISQGFGQTQYF
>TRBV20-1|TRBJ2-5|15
CSARSRDSYQETQYF
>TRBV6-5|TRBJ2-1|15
CASSYSMTAGNEQFF
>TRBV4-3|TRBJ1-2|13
CASSQERGHGYTF
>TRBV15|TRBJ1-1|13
CATSRDYGAEAFF
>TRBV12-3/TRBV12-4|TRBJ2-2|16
CASSLWPGGDTGELFF